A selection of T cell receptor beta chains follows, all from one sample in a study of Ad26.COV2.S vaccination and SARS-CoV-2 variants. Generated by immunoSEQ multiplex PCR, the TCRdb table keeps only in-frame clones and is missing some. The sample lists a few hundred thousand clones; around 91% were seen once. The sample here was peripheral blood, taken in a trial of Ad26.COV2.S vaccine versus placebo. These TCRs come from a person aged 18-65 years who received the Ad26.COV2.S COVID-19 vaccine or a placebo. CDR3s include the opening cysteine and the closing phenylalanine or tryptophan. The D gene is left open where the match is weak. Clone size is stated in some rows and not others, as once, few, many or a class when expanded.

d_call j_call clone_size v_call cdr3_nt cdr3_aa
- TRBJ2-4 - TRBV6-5 TGTGCCAGCGGGTTTGGCGGAGTCCCTGGGATTCAGTACTTC CASGFGGVPGIQYF
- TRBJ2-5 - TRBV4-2 TGTGCCAGCAGCCAAGAACCCGAGGGGGTAGGTGAGACCCAGTACTTC CASSQEPEGVGETQYF
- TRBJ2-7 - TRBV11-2 TGTGCCAGCAGCTTAGGTCTGCGAGACGAGCAGTACTTC CASSLGLRDEQYF
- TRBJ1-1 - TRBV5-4 TGTGCCAGCAGCTTGGATCCACGGAACACTGAAGCTTTCTTT CASSLDPRNTEAFF
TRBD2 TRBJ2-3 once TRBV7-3 TGTGCCAGCAGCTTATTCGTGGGTCTAGCGGGACCAGATACGCAGTATTTT CASSLFVGLAGPDTQYF
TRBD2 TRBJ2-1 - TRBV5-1 TGCGCCAGCAGTCGGACTAGAGCCTACAATGAGCAGTTCTTC CASSRTRAYNEQFF
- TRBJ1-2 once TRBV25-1 TGTGCCAGCAGTGAGGCAGGGCCTCCTTATGGCTACACCTTC CASSEAGPPYGYTF
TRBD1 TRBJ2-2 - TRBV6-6 TGTGCCAGCAGTCGGACAGGGGTTGTTGGCGGGGAGCTGTTTTTT CASSRTGVVGGELFF
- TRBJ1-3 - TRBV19 TGTGCCAGTAGTCCCCACCGGGGCTTTTCTGGAAACACCATATATTTT CASSPHRGFSGNTIYF
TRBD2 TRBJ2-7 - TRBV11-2 TGTGCCAGCAGCTTAAAGGCTCGGCGGGGGGAGCAGTACTTC CASSLKARRGEQYF
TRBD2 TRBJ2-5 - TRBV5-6 TGTGCCAGCAGAGGACTAGCTGGGGAGACCCAGTACTTC CASRGLAGETQYF
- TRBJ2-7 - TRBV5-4 TGTGCCAGCAGCTTATCCGGGACATTTTACGAGCAGTACTTC CASSLSGTFYEQYF
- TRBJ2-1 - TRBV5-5 TGTGCCAGCAGCTTGACCCCTGTTCCCCGTGAGCAGTTCTTC CASSLTPVPREQFF
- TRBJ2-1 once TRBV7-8 TGTGCCAGCAGCTGGGTTGCAGCGAATGAGCAGTTCTTC CASSWVAANEQFF
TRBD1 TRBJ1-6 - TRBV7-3 TGTGCCAGCAGCTTAAGGGCGACAGGGTCTGGTTCACCCCTCCACTTT CASSLRATGSGSPLHF
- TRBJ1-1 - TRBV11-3 TGTGCCAGCAGCTTAGGTGTCGGCACTGAAGCTTTCTTT CASSLGVGTEAFF
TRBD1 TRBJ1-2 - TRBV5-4 TGTGCCAGCAGCTTGACCAAGGGACAGGGGTTAGTCTATGGCTACACCTTC CASSLTKGQGLVYGYTF
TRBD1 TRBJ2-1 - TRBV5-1 TGCGCCAGCAGCTTGGTTGGACAGGGTAATGGCGACAATGAGCAGTTCTTC CASSLVGQGNGDNEQFF
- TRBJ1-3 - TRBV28 TGTGCCAGCAGTGCCTACTCAAGGGCCTCTGGAAACACCATATATTTT CASSAYSRASGNTIYF
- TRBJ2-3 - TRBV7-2 TGTGCCAGCAGGTTAGCTCCAGGGCTGGATACGCAGTATTTT CASRLAPGLDTQYF
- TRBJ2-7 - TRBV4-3 TGCACCAGCAGCCAAGATATCGGGGACGAGCAGTACTTC CTSSQDIGDEQYF
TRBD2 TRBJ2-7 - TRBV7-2 TGTGCCAGCAGCTTTAGCGGGTACTCCTACGAGCAGTACTTC CASSFSGYSYEQYF
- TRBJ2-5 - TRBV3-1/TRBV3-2 TGTGCCAGCAGCCATCAGGGGCGGGAGCGGGGCCGGACCCAGTACTTC CASSHQGRERGRTQYF
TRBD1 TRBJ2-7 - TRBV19 TGTGCCAGTAGTTCTCCGGGACAGAAGGCGAGGGAGCAGTACTTC CASSSPGQKAREQYF
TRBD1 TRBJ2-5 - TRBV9 TGTGCCAGCAGCGAAGGGACAGACCAAGAGACCCAGTACTTC CASSEGTDQETQYF
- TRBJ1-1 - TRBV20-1 TGCAGTGCTAGGATACGAGTTGAAGCTTTCTTT CSARIRVEAFF
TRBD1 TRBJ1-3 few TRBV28 TGTGCCGTGGGGACAGGGGGATCTGGAAACACCATATATTTT CAVGTGGSGNTIYF